This entry is about one T cell receptor beta chain. Its antigen is unidentified. This specimen comes from a study of OX40 agonist ivuxolimab in advanced cancers. The CDR3 runs to 18 residues. CDR1 SGHRS and CDR2 YFSETQ come from the germline V gene. V trimming: 0 bases; J trimming: 5 bases; junction bases outside the gene matches: 16. Libraries were prepared by immunoSEQ multiplex PCR; TCRdb keeps only in-frame clonotypes and omits some of them. Here the sample spans about 53,000 clones, around 84% being singletons. Study-level findings and limits: At doses 0.1 to 3.0 mg/kg, CD4+ and CD8+ clones expanded.

Sequencing was performed on CD4+ or CD8+ T cells sorted from blood, taken in a trial of the OX40 agonist ivuxolimab. The TCR sequence derives from an adult with an advanced solid tumor such as melanoma, head and neck, liver or kidney cancer. The V and J genes are TRBV5-1 and TRBJ1-1, with 7 positions matching TRBD1. CDR3 in amino acids: CASSLAWFRRGRGTEAFF. The CDR3 DNA reads TGCGCCAGCAGCTTGGCTTGGTTTCGAAGGGGGCGAGGTACTGAAGCTTTCTTT.